This T cell receptor (beta chain) was sequenced for a study of T cell repertoires in cytomegalovirus infection. Study-wide context: Both a matching HLA type and CMV infection were indicated by public TCR beta signatures.

One entry per CDR3 protein, called by TCRdb with MiXCR from the reads. The top ten hold approximately 25% of the sample, which has around 200,000 distinct CDR3 sequences, 17% seen once. Looked up from germline, CDR1 is MNHEY and CDR2 is SVGEGT. The CDR3 totals 16 residues. V was cut by 5 bases and J by 0 bases, with 15 bases left in between. The genes are TRBV6-2 or TRBV6-3 and TRBJ2-3; possibly TRBD1 for D (5 bases). Sequencing was performed on CD8+ T cells from PBMCs. This clonotype was sampled from a human donor in good health (CMV status not recorded). Some clones in this sample may be carry-over from other donors' samples. This CDR3 is CASSENPGYSTDTQYF. Here the CDR3 DNA reads TGTGCCAGCAGTGAAAACCCAGGGTATAGCACAGATACGCAGTATTTT.